A selection of T cell receptor beta chains follows, all from one sample in a study of T cells expressing NK-cell markers. Reprocessing the 5' RACE reads, TCRdb reports a single entry for every CDR3 protein and omits DNA. This sample's clone table lists 400,000 to 550,000 distinct CDR3 sequences. Material for sequencing was blood T cells: a sorted CD56 or NKG2C T cell subset, CD4+ or CD8+ T cells, or bulk PBMC T cells (not recorded which). These receptors all stem from a woman aged 18 to 69 in good health. CDR3s include the opening cysteine and the closing phenylalanine or tryptophan.

cdr3_length: 16
j_call: TRBJ2-6
v_call: TRBV20-1
cdr3_aa: CSAPQDHYSGANVLTF

cdr3_length: 14
j_call: TRBJ2-5
v_call: TRBV7-2
cdr3_aa: CASSSEFLEETQYF

cdr3_length: 15
j_call: TRBJ2-2
v_call: TRBV3-1
cdr3_aa: CASSQERLITGELFF

cdr3_length: 13
j_call: TRBJ2-5
v_call: TRBV7-6
cdr3_aa: CASRTGGGKTQYF

cdr3_length: 14
j_call: TRBJ1-2
v_call: TRBV12-3/TRBV12-4
cdr3_aa: CASSPRTDYYGYTF

cdr3_length: 15
j_call: TRBJ2-3
v_call: TRBV6-4
cdr3_aa: CASSDRAGATDTQYF

cdr3_length: 13
j_call: TRBJ1-1
v_call: TRBV20-1
cdr3_aa: CSARDWQTTEAFF

cdr3_length: 11
j_call: TRBJ2-1
v_call: TRBV4-1
cdr3_aa: CASRGSDEQFF

cdr3_length: 15
j_call: TRBJ2-5
v_call: TRBV3-1
cdr3_aa: CASSQDWLTQETQYF

cdr3_length: 16
j_call: TRBJ1-1
v_call: TRBV28
cdr3_aa: CASRRFGGAMNTEAFF

cdr3_length: 17
j_call: TRBJ2-1
v_call: TRBV4-3
cdr3_aa: CASSQERAGVSYNEQFF

cdr3_length: 13
j_call: TRBJ2-3
v_call: TRBV7-3
cdr3_aa: CASSLVIMDTQYF

cdr3_length: 14
j_call: TRBJ2-7
v_call: TRBV9
cdr3_aa: CASSVAGGPYEQYF

cdr3_length: 19
j_call: TRBJ2-1
v_call: TRBV28
cdr3_aa: CASSFPTGYPSSGRNEQFF

cdr3_length: 14
j_call: TRBJ2-5
v_call: TRBV29-1
cdr3_aa: CSVRTSALQETQYF

cdr3_length: 15
j_call: TRBJ2-7
v_call: TRBV5-5
cdr3_aa: CASSRRGVDSYEQYF

cdr3_length: 12
j_call: TRBJ2-1
v_call: TRBV5-6
cdr3_aa: CASSLRLPEQFF

cdr3_length: 15
j_call: TRBJ2-3
v_call: TRBV11-2
cdr3_aa: CASSKEPLVRDTQYF

cdr3_length: 15
j_call: TRBJ2-7
v_call: TRBV18
cdr3_aa: CASSPRQGVFYEQYF

cdr3_length: 13
j_call: TRBJ1-2
v_call: TRBV5-1
cdr3_aa: CASSTSSDSGYTF

cdr3_length: 15
j_call: TRBJ2-3
v_call: TRBV12-3/TRBV12-4
cdr3_aa: CASSQQAFSTDTQYF

cdr3_length: 14
j_call: TRBJ1-5
v_call: TRBV29-1
cdr3_aa: CSVPTGVGNQPQHF

cdr3_length: 15
j_call: TRBJ2-1
v_call: TRBV11-1
cdr3_aa: CASSLVRGGGHEQFF

cdr3_length: 11
j_call: TRBJ2-7
v_call: TRBV27
cdr3_aa: CASIWAYEQYF

cdr3_length: 12
j_call: TRBJ2-7
v_call: TRBV5-6
cdr3_aa: CASSARSYEQYF

cdr3_length: 14
j_call: TRBJ2-3
v_call: TRBV7-2
cdr3_aa: CASSTGAGTDTQYF

cdr3_length: 15
j_call: TRBJ2-7
v_call: TRBV20-1
cdr3_aa: CSARTSLAGGYEQYF